Presented here are 32 T cell receptor beta chains from one specimen sequenced in a study of blood T cells in healthy people across ages. A second PCR of roughly 6 to 12 cycles used a sample-barcoded 5' primer and a J-beta primer mix. MiXCR, run by TCRdb on the 5' RACE reads, gives a single entry per CDR3 protein. Here the sample spans hundreds of thousands of distinct CDR3 sequences, approximately 30% being singletons. The specimen sequenced was blood. These receptors all come from a woman at least 80 years old in good health.

Details on this clonotype: A single base separates this from a much larger clone, so it may be a read error. V and J are TRBV6-1 and TRBJ2-1; D may be TRBD1 (6 bases). The ends were cut back, 4 bases at V and 13 bases at J, with 23 bases in the middle. CDR3 length equals 15 residues. Germline V gene sequence: CDR1 MNHNS, CDR2 SASEGT. In DNA form, the CDR3 reads TGTGCCAGCAGTGTCGGGACACAGACCCAAGAGACCCAGTTCTTC. It yields the protein CASSVGTQTQETQFF.

This clonotype was seen repeatedly, ten times or more. This rearrangement joins TRBV7-2 to TRBJ2-5, with D possibly TRBD1 on 6 matching bases. CDR3 length equals 16 residues. Germline values: CDR1 SGHTA, CDR2 FQGNSA. V was shortened by 2 bases and J by 2 bases, with 15 bases between the two germline ends. CDR3: CASSLYRATKQETQYF. DNA of the CDR3: TGTGCCAGCAGCTTATACAGGGCCACGAAGCAAGAGACCCAGTACTTC. The whole variable domain, remainder taken from reference TRBV7-2 and TRBJ2-5, is GAGVSQSPSNKVTEKGKDVELRCDPISGHTALYWYRQSLGQGLEFLIYFQGNSAPDKSGLPSDRFSAERTGGSVSTLTIQRTQQEDSAVYLCASSLYRATKQETQYFGPGTRLLVL.

J is TRBJ2-6 and V is TRBV29-1; D is possibly TRBD1 (6 bases). This CDR3 is 14 amino acids long. V was pared by 8 bases and J by 1 base, with 12 bases between. Germline CDR1 is SQVTM and CDR2 is ANQGSEA. CDR3 in amino acids: CSTGQDSGANVLTF. The CDR3 DNA sequence: TGCAGCACGGGACAAGATTCTGGGGCCAACGTCCTGACTTTC.

This chain links TRBV5-4 with TRBJ2-3; TRBD2 matches at 9 bases. The CDR3 has 16 amino acids. Germline V gives CDR1 SGHNT, CDR2 YYREEE (reference sequence). Germline trimming cut 5 bases from V and 7 bases from J; bases unmatched to any gene: 14. Here the CDR3 reads CASRTGAGGITNTQYF. Written as DNA, the CDR3 is TGTGCCAGCAGGACCGGAGCGGGGGGTATAACGAATACGCAGTATTTT. The entire variable domain, with the rest obtained from reference TRBV5-4 and TRBJ2-3, is as follows: ETGVTQSPTHLIKTRGQQVTLRCSSQSGHNTVSWYQQALGQGPQFIFQYYREEENGRGNFPPRFSGLQFPNYSSELNVNALELDDSALYLCASRTGAGGITNTQYFGPGTRLTVL.

The CDR3 region has the DNA TGTGCCAGCACCCGACTAGCGGGGAACTCCTACGAGCAGTACTTC. It encodes CASTRLAGNSYEQYF. The chain combines TRBV6-1 with TRBJ2-7; 11 nucleotides line up with TRBD2. The V gene's germline CDR1 is MNHNS and CDR2 SASEGT. The CDR3 consists of 15 residues. The ends lost 7 bases at V and 0 bases at J; junction bases unmatched: 5.

Only a few counts were recorded for this clonotype. The J gene is TRBJ2-2, the V gene TRBV4-3; the D is unclear. CDR1 and CDR2 from the germline V gene are LGHNA and YSLEER. Deletions cut 4 bases from V and 2 bases from J, with 14 bases between. The CDR3 loop spans 16 amino acids. CDR3 loop: CASSPGGQTNTGELFF. As DNA, the CDR3 is TGCGCCAGCAGCCCAGGTGGGCAGACTAACACCGGGGAGCTGTTTTTT.

This clonotype was counted at least ten times. The chain combines TRBV29-1 with TRBJ2-6, with D unclear. The V end was cut by 4 bases, the J end by 0 bases, with 10 bases between. Germline assignment: CDR1 SQVTM and CDR2 ANQGSEA. The CDR3 spans 15 residues. CDR3 coding DNA: TGCAGCGTTGGGTTGAGGACCTCTGGGGCCAACGTCCTGACTTTC. This sequence encodes CSVGLRTSGANVLTF.

The V call is TRBV5-5, the J call TRBJ2-3, with D unresolved. There are 15 residues in the CDR3. Looked up from germline, CDR1 is SGHKS and CDR2 is YYEKEE (reference sequence). V was cut by 2 bases and J by 6 bases, with 16 bases left in between. Here the CDR3 DNA reads TGTGCCAGCAGCTTCGGCAGTTTCCATGTGGATACGCAGTATTTT. Its protein is CASSFGSFHVDTQYF.

This clonotype was observed many times. The rearrangement joins TRBV27 to TRBJ2-7; D is perhaps TRBD1 or TRBD2 (5 bases each). The CDR3 covers 15 residues. V gave up 3 bases and J gave up 7 bases, with 19 bases separating them. CDR1 and CDR2 (germline): MNHEY, SMNVEV (reference sequence). The CDR3 coding sequence is TGTGCCAGCAGTTTGCTTGGGGGACGGTCGGGAGAGCAGTACTTC. This translates into CASSLLGGRSGEQYF.

Remarks on this clonotype: With a much larger clone just one base away, this may be a read error. The rearrangement joins TRBV24-1 to TRBJ2-1; D gene unclear. Between the trimmed V and J ends, which lost 3 bases and 4 bases, there was a span of 6 bases. Looked up from germline, CDR1 is KGHDR and CDR2 is SFDVKD. The CDR3 has 13 residues. The CDR3 is CATSDSLYNEQFF. CDR3 sequence (DNA): TGTGCCACCAGTGATAGCTTATACAATGAGCAGTTCTTC.

This clonotype was found a few times. The CDR3 loop is CASSLVGGRGPYNEQFF. The CDR3 region has the DNA TGTGCCAGCAGCTTAGTCGGTGGCAGGGGGCCCTACAATGAGCAGTTCTTC. The chain has TRBV7-9 and TRBJ2-1, with 8 positions matching TRBD1. J was trimmed by 2 bases and V by 1 base; bases with no gene match: 7. Germline assignment: CDR1 SEHNR and CDR2 FQNEAQ (reference sequence). This CDR3 region has 17 residues.

This clonotype came up many times. The gene calls are TRBV7-2 and TRBJ2-5; 10 bases are a match to TRBD2. Per germline, CDR1 SGHTA and CDR2 FQGNSA. Losses at the gene ends were 6 bases for V and 12 bases for J; bases not matched to a gene: 13. The CDR3 consists of 14 residues. CDR3 bases: TGTGCCAGCAGATCCCGACTCACTAGCGGGGTGGAGTACTTC. It translates to CASRSRLTSGVEYF.

This chain joins TRBV20-1 and TRBJ1-2; D remains ambiguous. The germline V gene encodes CDR1 DFQATT and CDR2 SNEGSKA (reference sequence). V lost 6 bases and J 10 bases, leaving 18 bases between the germline ends. The CDR3 sequence is 12 residues long. Here the CDR3 reads CSAPSSGRLYTF. The CDR3 DNA reads TGCAGTGCCCCCTCATCGGGCAGACTCTACACCTTC.

This clonotype was seen at least ten times. The gene calls are TRBV6-2 or TRBV6-3 and TRBJ2-1, with 9 positions matching TRBD1. V dropped 7 bases and J dropped 4; count of bases not matched to a gene: 5. CDR3 length: 14 amino acids. Germline V gene sequence: CDR1 MNHEY, CDR2 SVGEGT. This CDR3 reads CASIQTGGYNEQFF. The CDR3 DNA reads as TGTGCCAGCATCCAGACAGGGGGTTACAATGAGCAGTTCTTC.

The sample holds a few counts of this clonotype. A much larger clone sits a single nucleotide away, making a read error possible. V and J are TRBV6-2 or TRBV6-3 and TRBJ2-1; D gene ambiguous. This CDR3 is 14 amino acids long. V was trimmed by 0 bases and J by 10 bases, leaving 13 bases between them. CDR1 and CDR2 (germline): MNHEY, SVGEGT. The DNA of the CDR3 is TGTGCCAGCAGTTACTCGGGATCTACCTACGAGCAGTTCTTC. Translation gives CASSYSGSTYEQFF.

V usage is TRBV6-1 and J usage is TRBJ2-7, with TRBD1 matching over 7 bases. The CDR3 is 15 residues long. The V and J ends lost 7 bases and 7 bases, in that order; junction bases with no gene match: 16. Germline V CDR1 and CDR2: MNHNS, SASEGT. CDR3 residues: CASKPGGNSYNEQYF. CDR3 in DNA: TGTGCCAGCAAGCCAGGGGGAAATTCCTACAATGAGCAGTACTTC.

A few counts support this clonotype. This rearrangement joins TRBV20-1 to TRBJ2-1, with 14 bases aligning to TRBD2. The trim removed 2 bases at V and 7 bases at J, leaving 7 bases unmatched. The CDR3 sequence is 16 residues long. Germline CDR1 and CDR2: DFQATT and SNEGSKA (reference sequence). The CDR3 region has the DNA TGCAGTGCTAGACCGGGGACTAGCGGGAGTGGTAATGAGCAGTTCTTC. Its protein is CSARPGTSGSGNEQFF.

This clonotype was detected many times. The gene calls are TRBV7-2 and TRBJ1-4; D not certain. Germline V gene lookup returns CDR1 SGHTA and CDR2 FQGNSA. V was trimmed by 6 bases and J by 0 bases, leaving 11 bases between them. The CDR3 is made up of 15 amino acids. The CDR3 DNA follows: TGTGCCAGCAGTTTACAGTTTGCAACTAATGAAAAACTGTTTTTT. Its translation: CASSLQFATNEKLFF. The complete variable domain, with remaining parts taken from reference TRBV7-2 and TRBJ1-4, reads GAGVSQSPSNKVTEKGKDVELRCDPISGHTALYWYRQSLGQGLEFLIYFQGNSAPDKSGLPSDRFSAERTGGSVSTLTIQRTQQEDSAVYLCASSLQFATNEKLFFGSGTQLSVL.

This clonotype was picked up many times. This chain connects TRBV15 to TRBJ1-5, with D maybe TRBD1 (5 bases). In germline, CDR1 is LNHNV, CDR2 YYDKDF (reference sequence). V was shortened by 5 bases and J by 11 bases, with 19 bases between the two germline ends. The length of the CDR3 is 14 residues. CDR3 in amino acids: CATSPDRGDGAQHF. The DNA of the CDR3 is TGTGCCACCAGCCCCGACCGGGGGGACGGGGCCCAGCATTTT.

This clonotype has just a few counts. At one of its ends the junction is not consistent with the germline gene, which may arise from a read error. V usage is TRBV20-1 and J usage is TRBJ2-3; D not certain. Germline V CDR1 and CDR2: DFQATT, SNEGSKA (reference sequence). The CDR3 runs to 14 residues. The CDR3 nucleotides read TGCAGTGCCCCCCCCGCGACCAGCAGAGATACGCAGTATTTT. It codes for CSAPPATSRDTQYF.

This clonotype was seen many times. The chain links TRBV9 to TRBJ2-1; TRBD1 matches at 10 bases. The junction had 3 bases not matched to a gene; V was cut back by 3 bases and J by 9 bases. The CDR3 extends over 13 amino acids. Germline V gene sequence: CDR1 SGDLS, CDR2 YYNGEE. The chain's CDR3 is CASSAGQGFEQFF. The CDR3, as DNA: TGTGCCAGCAGCGCGGGACAGGGGTTTGAGCAGTTCTTC.

This clonotype has a handful of counts. This rearrangement joins TRBV10-3 to TRBJ1-3, with 7 bases aligning to TRBD1. Germline V CDR1 and CDR2: ENHRY, SYGVKD. The CDR3 has 15 amino acids. Trimming cost V 10 bases and J 3 bases; bases outside gene matches: 12. CDR3 DNA: TGTGCCACCGCTCTGGGGACAGCTATTGGAAACACCATATATTTT. Encoded protein: CATALGTAIGNTIYF.

The CDR3 loop is CASSLFGPTDTQYF. The CDR3 nucleotides are TGCGCCAGCAGCTTGTTTGGCCCCACAGATACGCAGTATTTT. The V and J genes are TRBV5-1 and TRBJ2-3; D not resolved. CDR3 length equals 14 residues. V was cut by 1 base and J by 2 bases, with 8 bases left in between. Germline V gives CDR1 SGHRS, CDR2 YFSETQ.

This clonotype was counted many times. The V call is TRBV20-1, the J call TRBJ1-2; the D is unclear. The CDR3 is 12 residues long. V lost 7 bases and J 4 bases, leaving 13 bases between the germline ends. The germline CDR1 and CDR2 sequences are DFQATT and SNEGSKA (reference sequence). The CDR3 coding sequence is TGCAGTGTCCCGAGAGGGTCCTATGGCTACACCTTC. It encodes CSVPRGSYGYTF.

This clonotype was counted ten times or more. The chain has TRBV9 and TRBJ2-7; 8 positions match TRBD1. This CDR3 contains 15 residues. The germline gives CDR1 SGDLS, CDR2 YYNGEE. V lost 5 bases to trimming and J lost 0 bases; unmatched junction nucleotides: 7. CDR3 residues: CASSISGGVSYEQYF. In DNA form, the CDR3 reads TGTGCCAGCAGTATTTCAGGGGGCGTCTCCTACGAGCAGTACTTC.

This clonotype was observed a handful of times. The chain has TRBV7-2 and TRBJ2-5, with 14 bases identical to TRBD2. This CDR3 has 17 residues. V lost 5 bases to trimming and J lost 11 bases; unmatched junction nucleotides: 16. Germline loops: CDR1 SGHTA, CDR2 FQGNSA. CDR3 DNA sequence: TGTGCCAGCAGCATCCGGACTAGCGGGGGGAGTTACAATGAGCAGTACTTC. Translation gives CASSIRTSGGSYNEQYF. The variable domain in full, with the rest retrieved from reference TRBV7-2 and TRBJ2-5, is GAGVSQSPSNKVTEKGKDVELRCDPISGHTALYWYRQSLGQGLEFLIYFQGNSAPDKSGLPSDRFSAERTGGSVSTLTIQRTQQEDSAVYLCASSIRTSGGSYNEQYFGPGTRLLVL.

This chain connects TRBV20-1 to TRBJ2-5; D ambiguous. The germline CDR1 and CDR2 sequences are DFQATT and SNEGSKA (reference sequence). This CDR3 region has 14 residues. Trimming cost V 0 bases and J 6 bases, with 14 bases left between them. The CDR3 region is CSARDLGSGKTQYF. The CDR3 DNA reads TGCAGTGCTAGAGATCTCGGGTCCGGAAAGACCCAGTACTTC.

The V gene is TRBV6-1, the J gene TRBJ1-1; D remains unclear. Trimming removed 8 bases at V and 1 base at J, with 11 bases between. The CDR3 covers 13 residues. Germline CDR1 reads MNHNS; CDR2 reads SASEGT. The CDR3 sequence is CASGPAENTEAFF. In DNA, the CDR3 is TGTGCCAGCGGTCCCGCAGAGAACACTGAAGCTTTCTTT.

For this clonotype: Germline is not matched at one junction end, which may reflect a read error. The chain combines TRBV20-1 with TRBJ1-4; no clear D. This CDR3 region has 14 residues. Germline lookup yields CDR1 DFQATT and CDR2 SNEGSKA (reference sequence). CDR3 in amino acids: CSAGDGERGVKLFF. The CDR3 bases are TGCAGTGCTGGAGATGGAGAGCGAGGTGTAAAACTGTTTTTT.

The chain recombines TRBV3-1 with TRBJ2-5; possibly TRBD2 for D (6 bases). The DNA end is more similar to TRBJ2-7, so the J call may be wrong. Germline assignment: CDR1 LGHDT and CDR2 YNNKEL (reference sequence). The CDR3 covers 17 residues. CDR3 in amino acids: CASSQDDLSGGWDEQYF. CDR3 DNA: TGTGCCAGCAGCCAAGATGACCTAAGCGGAGGGTGGGACGAGCAGTACTTC.

V is TRBV29-1 and J is TRBJ2-1, with D tentatively TRBD2 (5 bases). CDR1 and CDR2 (germline): SQVTM, ANQGSEA. The CDR3 consists of 13 residues. Trimming stripped 7 bases from V and 3 bases from J, with 13 bases between. CDR3 coding DNA: TGCAGCGCCGAGGGTATCCTCTACAATGAGCAGTTCTTC. This translates into CSAEGILYNEQFF.

This clonotype has a handful of counts. This chain uses TRBV5-1 with TRBJ2-5, with D perhaps TRBD2 (5 bases). Trimming took 4 bases from V and 4 from J, leaving 11 bases between them. Germline-derived CDR1 and CDR2 are SGHRS and YFSETQ. This CDR3 contains 13 residues. The CDR3 DNA sequence: TGCGCCAGCAGCAGGGAGTCAGGAGAGACCCAGTACTTC. Amino acids: CASSRESGETQYF.